Reported below is one T cell receptor beta chain. Its antigen remains unidentified. The data originate from a study of cytomegalovirus exposure and HLA in healthy donors. Points from the study as a whole: A later analysis reportedly found fewer N-insertions in an Asian-associated ancestry cluster than the roughly 680-donor mean.

The V and J ends lost 7 bases and 5 bases, in that order; junction bases with no gene match: 6. CDR1 ENHRY and CDR2 SYGVKD come from the germline V gene. This CDR3 is built from 15 residues. PCR employed 60 Vbeta and 13 Jbeta primers. The assay was immunoSEQ multiplex PCR, and TCRdb's table has in-frame clones only and misses some. The table includes fewer than 200,000 clones, over 60% detected once. The V call is TRBV10-3, the J call TRBJ2-3; TRBD2 matches at 13 bases. Material for sequencing was PBMCs. The receptor's source is a female donor in good health and CMV-seronegative. The CDR3 bases are TGTGCCATCACGGGAGGGACTAGCGGGGTAGATACGCAGTATTTT. This sequence encodes CAITGGTSGVDTQYF.